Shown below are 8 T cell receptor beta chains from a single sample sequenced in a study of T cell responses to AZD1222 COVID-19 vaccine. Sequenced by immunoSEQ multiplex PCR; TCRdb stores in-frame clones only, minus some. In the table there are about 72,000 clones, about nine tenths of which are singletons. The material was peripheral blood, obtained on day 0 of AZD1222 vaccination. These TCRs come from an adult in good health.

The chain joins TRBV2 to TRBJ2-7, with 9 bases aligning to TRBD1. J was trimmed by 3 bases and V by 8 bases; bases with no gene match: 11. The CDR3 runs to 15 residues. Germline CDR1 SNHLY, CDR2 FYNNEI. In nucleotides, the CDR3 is TGTGCCAGCCAAGACAGAGAGACAGGGGGCTACGAGCAGTACTTC. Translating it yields CASQDRETGGYEQYF.

This chain's CDR3 is CAWSVIAGGFQETQYF. CDR3 sequence (DNA): TGTGCCTGGAGTGTAATAGCGGGGGGCTTCCAAGAGACCCAGTACTTC. The chain is built from TRBV30 and TRBJ2-5, with 10 bases aligning to TRBD2. The CDR3 is 16 residues long. Per germline, CDR1 GTSNPN and CDR2 SVGIG (reference sequence). Losses at the gene ends were 0 bases for V and 1 base for J; bases not matched to a gene: 5.

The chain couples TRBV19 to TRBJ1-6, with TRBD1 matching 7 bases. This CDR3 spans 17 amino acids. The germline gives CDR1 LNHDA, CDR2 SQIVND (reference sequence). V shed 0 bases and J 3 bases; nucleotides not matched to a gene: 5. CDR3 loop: CASSIDLAGGYNSPLHF. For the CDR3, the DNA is TGTGCCAGTAGTATAGATCTAGCAGGGGGCTATAATTCACCCCTCCACTTT. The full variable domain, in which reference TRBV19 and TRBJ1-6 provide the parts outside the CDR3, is DGGITQSPKYLFRKEGQNVTLSCEQNLNHDAMYWYRQDPGQGLRLIYYSQIVNDFQKGDIAEGYSVSREKKESFPLTVTSAQKNPTAFYLCASSIDLAGGYNSPLHFGNGTRLTVT.

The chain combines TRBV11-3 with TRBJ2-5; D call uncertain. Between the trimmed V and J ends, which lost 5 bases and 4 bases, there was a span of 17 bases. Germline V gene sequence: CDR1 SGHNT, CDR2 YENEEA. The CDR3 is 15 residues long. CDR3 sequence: CASSPGDDGRETQYF. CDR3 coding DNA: TGTGCCAGCAGCCCCGGAGACGATGGTCGAGAGACCCAGTACTTC.

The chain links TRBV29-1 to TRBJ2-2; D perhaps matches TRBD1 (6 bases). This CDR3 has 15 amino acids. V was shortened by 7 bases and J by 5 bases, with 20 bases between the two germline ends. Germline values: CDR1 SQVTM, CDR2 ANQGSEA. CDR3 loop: CSASLRGHLTGELFF. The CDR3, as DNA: TGCAGCGCCAGCCTCCGGGGACATTTAACCGGGGAGCTGTTTTTT.

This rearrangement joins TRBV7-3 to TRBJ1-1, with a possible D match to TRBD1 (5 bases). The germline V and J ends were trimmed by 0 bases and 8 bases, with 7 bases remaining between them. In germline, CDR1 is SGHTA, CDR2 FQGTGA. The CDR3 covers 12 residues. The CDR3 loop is CASSLTGGEAFF. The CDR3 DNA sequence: TGTGCCAGCAGCTTAACCGGGGGAGAAGCTTTCTTT. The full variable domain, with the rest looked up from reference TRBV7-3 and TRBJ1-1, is GAGVSQTPSNKVTEKGKYVELRCDPISGHTALYWYRQSLGQGPEFLIYFQGTGAADDSGLPNDRFFAVRPEGSVSTLKIQRTERGDSAVYLCASSLTGGEAFFGQGTRLTVV.

The CDR3 is CASSLGGMSSYEQYF. CDR3 in DNA: TGTGCCAGCAGCTTAGGTGGGATGAGCTCCTACGAGCAGTACTTC. V is TRBV7-2 and J is TRBJ2-7; no definite D call. Germline-derived CDR1 and CDR2 are SGHTA and FQGNSA. Between the trimmed V and J ends, which lost 1 base and 0 bases, there was a span of 10 bases. This CDR3 spans 15 amino acids.

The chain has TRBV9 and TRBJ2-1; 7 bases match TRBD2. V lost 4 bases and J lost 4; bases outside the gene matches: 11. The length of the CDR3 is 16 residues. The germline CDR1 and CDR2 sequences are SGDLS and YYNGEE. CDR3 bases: TGTGCCAGCAGCCCCATTCATGGCGGGGGATACAATGAGCAGTTCTTC. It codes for CASSPIHGGGYNEQFF. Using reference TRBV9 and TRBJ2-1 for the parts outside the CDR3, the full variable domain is DSGVTQTPKHLITATGQRVTLRCSPRSGDLSVYWYQQSLDQGLQFLIQYYNGEERAKGNILERFSAQQFPDLHSELNLSSLELGDSALYFCASSPIHGGGYNEQFFGPGTRLTVL.